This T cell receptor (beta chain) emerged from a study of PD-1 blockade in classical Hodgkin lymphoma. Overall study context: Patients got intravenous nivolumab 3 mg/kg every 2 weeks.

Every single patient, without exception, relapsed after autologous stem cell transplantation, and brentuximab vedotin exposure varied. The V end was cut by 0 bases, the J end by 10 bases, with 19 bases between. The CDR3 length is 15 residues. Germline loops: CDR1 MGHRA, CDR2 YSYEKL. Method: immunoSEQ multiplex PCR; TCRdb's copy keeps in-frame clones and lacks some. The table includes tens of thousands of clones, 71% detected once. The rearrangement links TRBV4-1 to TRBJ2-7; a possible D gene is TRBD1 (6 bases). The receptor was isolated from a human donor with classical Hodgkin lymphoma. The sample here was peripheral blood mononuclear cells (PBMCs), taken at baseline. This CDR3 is CASSQDWDRGNTQYF. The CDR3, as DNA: TGCGCCAGCAGCCAAGATTGGGATAGGGGGAATACCCAGTACTTC.